This T cell receptor beta chain was captured by sequencing in a study of blood T cell repertoires in COVID-19. Background on the study: Acute and convalescent COVID-19 specimens originated in the United States, Italy and Spain. PBMCs, B-cell-depleted T cells, or T cells provided the cDNA or gDNA that made up the material.

In the original analysis: The authors estimated nucleated cell counts from reference gene primer amplification. Sequencing was performed with immunoSEQ multiplex PCR; in TCRdb, only in-frame clones are kept and a portion is missing. The D gene and trimming were derived from the DNA, and the V and J assignments and clone size from that table. The sample comprises under 350,000 clones, around nine tenths of which are singletons, and roughly 4.8% rests with the top ten. Of note for this clone: Germline is not matched at one junction end, which may reflect a read error.

CDR1 is MNHEY and CDR2 is SVGAGI in the germline V gene. This CDR3 has 14 amino acids. The receptor comes from a middle-aged man with acute or convalescent COVID-19. This sequence joins TRBV6-5 and TRBJ2-7; TRBD2 matches at 9 bases. The sequenced material came from peripheral blood. In DNA, the CDR3 is TGTGCCTGCAGTATAGCGGGGGATCCCTACGAGCAGTACTTC. Translation: CACSIAGDPYEQYF.